These T cell receptor beta chains were read from a single sample in a study of T-cell reconstitution after alpha-beta-depleted transplantation in children. Using its own MiXCR run on the PCR reads, TCRdb lists one record per CDR3 protein. The sample contains 700,000 to 850,000 distinct CDR3 sequences, around 15% of which appear only once. The sequences come from PBMCs, mostly from graft donor cells, collected 360 days after TCRalphabeta/CD19-depleted stem cell transplant. These receptors all come from a male patient between 10 and 17 years old who had a stem cell transplant for acute lymphoblastic leukemia, so the T cells may come from the graft donor. The CDR3 runs from the conserved cysteine through the conserved F or W. D genes are given only for firm matches. Clone sizes are given selectively: once, few, many, or a class where the clone is expanded.

TRBV7-7	-	TRBJ2-1	-	TGTGCCAGCAGCTTGGCGCCCAATTCCTACAATGAGCAGTTCTTC	CASSLAPNSYNEQFF
TRBV20-1	TRBD2	TRBJ2-3	-	TGCAGTGCCCTTGGCCTGCGGGAGGGCCCTCGGGCAGATACGCAGTATTTT	CSALGLREGPRADTQYF
TRBV11-2	-	TRBJ2-2	few	TGTGCTACCCTCCGAGGGACACCCACCGGGGAGCTGTTTTTT	CATLRGTPTGELFF
TRBV30	-	TRBJ1-5	few	TGTGCCTGGAGTCATCGCAATCAGCCCCAGCATTTT	CAWSHRNQPQHF
TRBV11-2	-	TRBJ2-2	-	TGTGCCAGCAGCTTGGACCTTCTCCGAGGGGGGGAGCTGTTTTTT	CASSLDLLRGGELFF
TRBV12-3/TRBV12-4	-	TRBJ2-1	-	TGTGCCAGCAGTACTAAGTTCTTGGGGGGCTCCTTCTACAATGAGCAGTTCTTC	CASSTKFLGGSFYNEQFF
TRBV7-7	-	TRBJ2-7	many	TGTGCCAGCAGCTTAGATTTCGACTACGAGCAGTACTTC	CASSLDFDYEQYF
TRBV5-1	-	TRBJ2-1	few	TGCGCCAGCAGCTTGATGTTAGCGGAAAACAATGAGCAGTTCTTC	CASSLMLAENNEQFF
TRBV5-5	-	TRBJ1-1	-	TGTGCCAGCAGCTTGGAAGGGAGGGTAACCGAAGCTTTCTTT	CASSLEGRVTEAFF
TRBV29-1	TRBD1	TRBJ2-1	many	TGCAGCGTTGCCCCCGACAGGGGGCAGAACAATGAGCAGTTCTTC	CSVAPDRGQNNEQFF
TRBV5-1	-	TRBJ2-1	many	TGCGCCAGCAGCTTGGGCCAGGGAATATTGAAAAAAAATGAGCAGTTCTTC	CASSLGQGILKKNEQFF
TRBV29-1	TRBD1	TRBJ2-7	-	TGCAGCGTTGTTCGACAGGGGGTCTACGAGCAGTACTTC	CSVVRQGVYEQYF
TRBV29-1	-	TRBJ2-7	-	TGCAGCGCCAACGGTATCTACGAGCAGTACTTC	CSANGIYEQYF
TRBV12-3/TRBV12-4	TRBD2	TRBJ2-2	few	TGTGCCAGCAGTTTACCTCGTAGACTAGCGGGCAACACCGGGGAGCTGTTTTTT	CASSLPRRLAGNTGELFF
TRBV5-1	-	TRBJ2-2	-	TGCGCCAGCAGCTTACCGACGGGATACGACGGGGAGCTGTTTTTT	CASSLPTGYDGELFF
TRBV7-8	TRBD1	TRBJ2-7	many	TGTGCCAGCAGCTACAGGGGGGCTTCCTACGAGCAGTACTTC	CASSYRGASYEQYF
TRBV7-6	-	TRBJ1-5	few	TGTGCCAGCAGCCTGGCTACAGGGAATGGGCAGCCCCAGCATTTT	CASSLATGNGQPQHF
TRBV12-3/TRBV12-4	TRBD2	TRBJ2-1	-	TGTGCCAGCAGTGTACCGGGACTAGCTAACAATGAGCAGTTCTTC	CASSVPGLANNEQFF
TRBV7-3	-	TRBJ2-2	-	TGTGCCAGCAGCTTAGTGGCTAGCGGGACAGGCGGGGAGCTGTTTTTT	CASSLVASGTGGELFF
TRBV25-1	-	TRBJ2-6	many	TGTGCCCCACCTGAAGAGGGCTCTGGGGCCAACGTCCTGACTTTC	CAPPEEGSGANVLTF
TRBV5-1	-	TRBJ2-3	many	TGCGCCAGCAGCTTGGGCGAGTCTAGCGGCACAGATACGCAGTATTTT	CASSLGESSGTDTQYF
TRBV25-1	-	TRBJ2-3	-	TGTGCCAGCAGTGATTCCAAGACGGGACACACAGATACGCAGTATTTT	CASSDSKTGHTDTQYF
TRBV4-1	TRBD1	TRBJ1-1	-	TGCGCCAGCAGAAACAGGGGGATAGGCACTGAAGCTTTCTTT	CASRNRGIGTEAFF
TRBV15	-	TRBJ1-3	-	TGTGCCACCAGCGCCAGGGGCCGGGGCTCTGGAAACACCATATATTTT	CATSARGRGSGNTIYF
TRBV10-3	-	TRBJ2-5	few	TGTGCCATCAGTGCCTTTGGCTACCAAGAGACCCAGTACTTC	CAISAFGYQETQYF
TRBV11-1	-	TRBJ2-1	few	TGTGCCAGCAGCTTAGTAGGGGGGGTGTGGAAGAGCTCCTACAATGAGCAGTTCTTC	CASSLVGGVWKSSYNEQFF
TRBV10-3	-	TRBJ1-4	few	TGTGCCATCAGAGGAGGTGTCGCAACTAATGAAAAACTGTTTTTT	CAIRGGVATNEKLFF
TRBV4-2	-	TRBJ2-5	-	TGTGCCAGCAGCCAATCGGGAAGGCAAGTGGAGACCCAGTACTTC	CASSQSGRQVETQYF
TRBV27	-	TRBJ2-3	few	TGTGCCAGCAGTTTCTTAGCGGTTGCTAGCACAGATACGCAGTATTTT	CASSFLAVASTDTQYF
TRBV10-2	TRBD2	TRBJ2-5	many	TGCGCCAGCAGTAAACTAGCGGGAGAGACCCAGTACTTC	CASSKLAGETQYF
TRBV29-1	-	TRBJ1-2	-	TGCAGCGTGAGGTGGACAGCCCGTCTCTATGGCTACACCTTC	CSVRWTARLYGYTF
TRBV5-1	-	TRBJ2-3	few	TGCGCCAGCAGCCTCCTCCCGACGGAGGGTACGCAGTATTTT	CASSLLPTEGTQYF
TRBV12-3/TRBV12-4	-	TRBJ1-5	many	TGTGCCAGCAGGGAAAATAGCAATCAGCCCCAGCATTTT	CASRENSNQPQHF
TRBV20-1	-	TRBJ2-2	-	TGCAGTGCTTCGTCGGGAGCCCACACCGGGGAGCTGTTTTTT	CSASSGAHTGELFF
TRBV14	TRBD1	TRBJ2-6	-	TGTGCCGGCAGCCTGACAGGGAAAGTGACTTTC	CAGSLTGKVTF
TRBV4-1	-	TRBJ2-7	once	TGCGCCAGCAGCCTCCTTCTAGGAAGACCCTACGAGCAGTACTTC	CASSLLLGRPYEQYF
TRBV9	-	TRBJ1-3	-	TGTGCCAGCAGCGTAGCCCAACCGTTCTCTGGAAACACCATATATTTT	CASSVAQPFSGNTIYF
TRBV4-2	-	TRBJ1-2	-	TGTGCCAGCAGCGGAGGGTCCGGGCACTATGGCTACACCTTC	CASSGGSGHYGYTF
TRBV11-2	-	TRBJ2-3	few	TGTGCCAGCAGCGACCGACAGGGAGGTGAGACAGATACGCAGTATTTT	CASSDRQGGETDTQYF
TRBV11-1	-	TRBJ1-4	-	TGTGCCAGCAGCTTAGGGGCGTGGGGGCGCACAACTAATGAAAAACTGTTTTTT	CASSLGAWGRTTNEKLFF
TRBV5-1	-	TRBJ2-2	few	TGCGCCAGCATGGTGGACAGTAGGAACACCGGGGAGCTGTTTTTT	CASMVDSRNTGELFF